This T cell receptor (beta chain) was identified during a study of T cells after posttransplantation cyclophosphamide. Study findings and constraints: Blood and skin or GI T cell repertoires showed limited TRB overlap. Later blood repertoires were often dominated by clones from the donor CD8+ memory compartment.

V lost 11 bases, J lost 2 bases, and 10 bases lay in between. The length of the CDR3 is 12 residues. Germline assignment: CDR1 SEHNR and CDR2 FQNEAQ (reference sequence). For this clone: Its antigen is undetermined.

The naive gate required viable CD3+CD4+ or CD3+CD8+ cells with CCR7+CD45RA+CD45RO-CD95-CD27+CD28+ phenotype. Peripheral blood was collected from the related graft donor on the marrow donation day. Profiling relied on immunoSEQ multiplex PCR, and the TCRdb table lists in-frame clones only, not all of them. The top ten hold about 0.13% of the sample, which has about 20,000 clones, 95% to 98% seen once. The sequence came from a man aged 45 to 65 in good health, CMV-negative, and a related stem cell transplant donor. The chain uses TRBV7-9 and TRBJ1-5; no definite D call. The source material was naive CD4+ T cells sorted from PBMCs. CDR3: CAVRSGNQPQHF. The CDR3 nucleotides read TGTGCCGTCCGGTCGGGCAATCAGCCCCAGCATTTT.